This TCR beta chain was sequenced in a study of T-cell reconstitution after alpha-beta-depleted transplantation in children. Worth noting for this clonotype: The antigen remains undetermined.

Study-wide results and limits: T cells produced anew were the main source of T-cell counts and diversity one year after transplant. Reported findings indicate that, about two months after transplant, alpha-beta T cells came from several hundred expanded clones, which were derived from non-depleted graft cells.

Trimming removed 6 bases from V and 3 bases from J; junction bases left unmatched: 6. Germline-derived CDR1 and CDR2 are DFQATT and SNEGSKA (reference sequence). This CDR3 has 14 amino acids. Unique molecular identifiers were incorporated when the TCRbeta library was constructed. TCRdb processed the PCR reads anew with MiXCR; each CDR3 protein has one entry. The sample includes some 180,000 distinct CDR3 sequences, 6.6% seen only once; the top ten take roughly 6%. The rearrangement joins TRBV20-1 to TRBJ1-5; 9 positions match TRBD1. The receptor was derived from a boy between 2 and 10 years old with acute lymphoblastic leukemia, due to receive a stem cell transplant. Specimen: PBMCs, collected before TCRalphabeta/CD19-depleted stem cell transplant. CDR3 protein: CSARTGANNQPQHF. The CDR3 DNA reads as TGCAGTGCCAGGACAGGGGCCAACAATCAGCCCCAGCATTTT.